This note documents a single TCR beta chain sequence. Its antigen specificity is not known. The sample holds no much larger clone one base away, and base qualities are not on file. Sequencing of the TRB variable region was done with the immunoSEQ hsTCRB v3.0 assay at survey level resolution. TRB sequencing targeted a depth of about 40,000-50,000 T-cell genomes per sample. Pooled TRB libraries were sequenced on an Illumina MiSeq with a v3 150-cycle kit. As for the original processing: Repertoire analysis was performed in R inside a reproducible Nextflow workflow that covered QC, data transformation and analysis. Custom analyses were implemented in LymphoSeq2, an R package for AIRR-Seq data exploration. A few samples yielding fewer than 5000 total TRB sequences were excluded, leaving 188 analyzed HIV repertoires. Among the approximately 200 retained HIV repertoires, some 60 were collected before ART initiation and 120 to 140 were collected after ART initiation. Repertoires were downsampled to 5000 TRB nucleotide sequences, and summary statistics were averaged over 100 downsampling iterations. Only TRB sequences with CDR3 regions of at least seven amino acids were retained for analysis. Diversity was measured with a Shannon entropy-derived clonality score and the Gini coefficient. In the repertoire networks, any two of the top 5000 CDR3 amino acid sequences were connected whenever the two sequences differed by an edit distance of one. Antigen specificity groups and MHC restriction were predicted for TRB CDR3 amino acid sequences with GLIPH2. To flag known CMV, EBV, HIV or tissue antigen associations, CDR3 amino acid sequences were matched against VDJdb and McPAS-TCR. Pre-ART, post-ART and control groups were compared with Wilcoxon signed-rank tests and Holm-Bonferroni correction. Sourced from immuneACCESS, this table was stored by TCRdb with only in-frame sequences that have V and J called. A share of the clones is absent; for the studies checked, an unresolved V gene accounts for under half, and the remainder has no known explanation. The DNA gave D and trimming, while V, J and clone size come from that table. This sample comprises 30,000 to 40,000 clones, roughly four fifths of them detected only once. Of the sample, approximately 7.9% is held by the ten largest clones.

To be included, a participant needed at least one PBMC sample from before ART initiation plus at least two post-ART samples. All participants with HIV were treated in the United States of America. Before DNA extraction, cryopreserved samples of about 0.95-11 million PBMC were thawed and then washed. At the time of the earliest PBMC sample for each participant with HIV, ages ranged from about 20 to 54 years. Per participant, PBMC samples came from 1-4 timepoints prior to ART initiation and 2-8 timepoints following ART initiation, for a median of 7 samples. For every participant, serial HIV viral load, CD4+ T-cell count, ART history and demographic data were obtained. Using a Qiagen kit on a QIAcube, genomic DNA was extracted from unsorted PBMC, with samples processed in batches of 12. The record originates from a study of long-term antiretroviral therapy in people with HIV (dated 2022 in TCRdb). Notes on the research overall: The earliest samples were collected roughly a decade before the 2015 WHO recommendation for immediate ART, at a time when ART was usually postponed until CD4 counts fell. A retrospective serial study tested whether ART initiation and durable HIV suppression were associated with changes in peripheral blood TRB repertoire composition and diversity. Of the roughly 31 participants with HIV, fewer than twelve were female. Test extractions of a monoclonal T-cell line alongside a few dozen polyclonal samples showed no cross-contamination during QIAcube processing. From fewer than 35 adults with confirmed HIV infection, the cohort provided 192 cryopreserved PBMC samples, gathered serially across a mean of approximately six years (range 1-12).

Results the study describes overall, beyond this receptor: Limited PBMC availability meant only the TCR beta chain was sequenced, without alpha chain pairing. Starting ART was linked to a significant rise in TRB diversity, yet even with long-term ART the diversity remained significantly lower than in transplant donor controls. CDR3 length ranges in HIV repertoires were narrower than in controls, and network structure suggested an antigen-experienced repertoire with only a slight naive shift after ART. The samples span the years 2004 to 2017, and the ART regimens used may be less effective than current regimens. Expanded TRB clones identified before ART initiation dominated the repertoire across all time points, though the dominance fluctuated and decreased in many PLHIV after ART. Because cell numbers in pre-ART samples were limited, unsorted PBMC were profiled instead of sorted CD4+ and CD8+ T cells. Inferences about post-ART repertoire changes are limited because no data were available on ART adherence, viral resistance or therapy changes.

Per the germline V gene, MDHEN is the CDR1 and SYDVKM is the CDR2. The CDR3 has 14 amino acids, counting the end cysteine and phenylalanine. Only the CDR3 DNA stays, 42 bases, in frame from base 1. Trimming takes 10 bases from V and 6 bases from J, and the germline ends sit 21 bases apart. The clonotype comes from a man aged 18 to 29 with HIV. Recombination joined TRBV28 with TRBJ1-2, with a tentative D gene TRBD1 over 5 matching bases. The input for sequencing was unsorted PBMCs, taken 0.4 years before starting antiretroviral therapy. The DNA reads as follows: TGTGCCACCATCCTTAGGGGCAGATATAATGGCTACACCTTC. Translated, this gives CATILRGRYNGYTF.